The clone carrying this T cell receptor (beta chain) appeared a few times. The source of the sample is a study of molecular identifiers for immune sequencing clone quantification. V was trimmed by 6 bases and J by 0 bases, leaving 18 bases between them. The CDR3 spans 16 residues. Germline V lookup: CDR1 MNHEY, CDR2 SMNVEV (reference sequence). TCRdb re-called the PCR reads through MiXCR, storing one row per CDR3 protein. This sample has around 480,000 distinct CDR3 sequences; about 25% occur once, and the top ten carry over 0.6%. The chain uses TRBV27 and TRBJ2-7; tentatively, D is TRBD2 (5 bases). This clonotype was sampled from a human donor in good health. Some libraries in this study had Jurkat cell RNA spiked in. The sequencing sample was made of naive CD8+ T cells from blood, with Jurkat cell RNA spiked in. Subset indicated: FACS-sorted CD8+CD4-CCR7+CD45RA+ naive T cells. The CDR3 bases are TGTGCCAGCAGCTCCACCTTTCACGGGGTCTCCTACGAGCAGTACTTC. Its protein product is CASSSTFHGVSYEQYF.